This passage covers 11 T cell receptor beta chains from one sample sequenced in a study of T cell responses to AZD1222 COVID-19 vaccine (dated by TCRdb to about 2021). The sample's time point label, in plain terms: baseline before first vaccination. Receptor amplification or capture employed the immunoSEQ multiplex PCR assay. Here the immuneACCESS table is served through TCRdb, limited to in-frame sequences with V and J called. Missing clones are a known gap in these copies; in checked studies unresolved V genes cover under half, and the rest lacks a known reason. This sample lists about 140,000 clones; 85% to 95% were detected once. Approximately 5.4% of the sample is in the top ten clones. Source: peripheral blood, taken on day 0 of AZD1222 vaccination. The source of these receptors is an adult in good health.

This chain joins TRBV7-9 and TRBJ1-2; 7 positions match TRBD1. This CDR3 has 16 residues. CDR1 is SEHNR and CDR2 is FQNEAQ in the germline V gene (reference sequence). V shed 3 bases, J shed 5 bases, and the junction held 12 bases outside the gene matches. The CDR3 DNA follows: TGTGCCAGCAGCTTTTTAGCTCAGGGGGGGCAATATGGCTACACCTTC. Translation gives CASSFLAQGGQYGYTF.

The chain combines TRBV9 with TRBJ2-3, with D perhaps TRBD2 (5 bases). The CDR3 runs to 14 residues. V dropped 4 bases and J dropped 5 bases, with 14 bases sitting between them. In germline, CDR1 is SGDLS, CDR2 YYNGEE. The CDR3 loop reads CASSSLGVKDTQYF. CDR3 nucleotides: TGTGCCAGCAGCTCACTAGGAGTTAAAGATACGCAGTATTTT.

This clone was counted a single time. The CDR3 sequence is CASSLAMAPGRQPQHF. In nucleotides, the CDR3 is TGTGCCAGCAGCTTAGCGATGGCCCCAGGGAGACAGCCCCAGCATTTT. V and J are TRBV7-2 and TRBJ1-5, with a possible D match to TRBD1 (5 bases). The CDR3 covers 16 residues. Deletions cut 0 bases from V and 7 bases from J, with 16 bases between. Germline CDR1 SGHTA, CDR2 FQGNSA. Full variable domain (rest looked up from reference TRBV7-2 and TRBJ1-5): GAGVSQSPSNKVTEKGKDVELRCDPISGHTALYWYRQSLGQGLEFLIYFQGNSAPDKSGLPSDRFSAERTGGSVSTLTIQRTQQEDSAVYLCASSLAMAPGRQPQHFGDGTRLSIL.

This clone occurred a few times. CDR3 amino acids: CASRVAGGQETQYF. As DNA, the CDR3 is TGTGCCAGCAGAGTAGCGGGAGGGCAGGAGACCCAGTACTTC. The gene calls are TRBV11-2 and TRBJ2-5; TRBD2 agrees at 11 bases. This CDR3 is 14 amino acids long. Germline CDR1 and CDR2: SGHAT and FQNNGV. V gave up 6 bases and J gave up 5 bases; unmatched junction bases: 5.

The CDR3 is CAISESPTYEQYF. The CDR3 region has the DNA TGTGCCATCAGTGAGTCGCCCACCTACGAGCAGTACTTC. The chain couples TRBV10-3 to TRBJ2-7; D remains ambiguous. V was pared by 0 bases and J by 2 bases, with 5 bases between. The CDR3 is made up of 13 amino acids. Germline assignment: CDR1 ENHRY and CDR2 SYGVKD.

The chain carries TRBV6-5 and TRBJ2-5, with 8 nucleotides matching TRBD1. Looked up from germline, CDR1 is MNHEY and CDR2 is SVGAGI. V lost 5 bases and J lost 3; bases outside the gene matches: 2. The length of the CDR3 is 13 residues. CDR3 sequence (DNA): TGTGCCAGCAGTACGACAGGGGAAGAGACCCAGTACTTC. Residues: CASSTTGEETQYF.

A remark on this clone: This same CDR3 is encoded by further DNA sequences in the sample. The chain combines TRBV6-5 with TRBJ2-7, with 8 bases that match TRBD1. The germline CDR1 and CDR2 sequences are MNHEY and SVGAGI. Trimming removed 5 bases from V and 1 base from J; junction bases left unmatched: 4. The CDR3 has 14 residues. This CDR3 is CASSRTGSSYEQYF. DNA for the CDR3: TGTGCCAGCAGTAGGACAGGGTCTTCCTACGAGCAGTACTTC.

The chain combines TRBV13 with TRBJ2-1, with 14 nucleotides matching TRBD2. The junction had 10 bases not matched to a gene; V was cut back by 5 bases and J by 7 bases. CDR3 length: 17 amino acids. The germline V gene has CDR1 PRHDT and CDR2 FYEKMQ (reference sequence). The CDR3 loop reads CASSPRLAGGPQNEQFF. Here the CDR3 DNA reads TGTGCCAGCAGCCCCCGACTAGCGGGAGGGCCTCAGAATGAGCAGTTCTTC.

This chain links TRBV19 with TRBJ1-3; 9 bases align to TRBD1. The CDR3 covers 15 residues. J lost 0 bases, V lost 6 bases, and 3 bases had no gene match. Germline V gene lookup returns CDR1 LNHDA and CDR2 SQIVND (reference sequence). CDR3 DNA: TGTGCCAGTAGAAGGGACAGGGTCTCTGGAAACACCATATATTTT. This encodes CASRRDRVSGNTIYF.

V is TRBV18 and J is TRBJ2-5; D is unresolved. The germline gives CDR1 KGHSH, CDR2 LQKENI. Trimming pared 3 bases from V and 5 bases from J, leaving 7 bases between. The CDR3 loop spans 12 amino acids. The CDR3 sequence is CASSPLGETQYF. In nucleotides, the CDR3 is TGTGCCAGCTCACCCCTTGGGGAGACCCAGTACTTC.

To note about this clone: The sample holds other DNA sequences that translate to the same CDR3. The rearrangement uses TRBV18 and TRBJ1-1; TRBD1 is a possible D gene (6 bases). With 4 bases removed from V and 1 base from J, the gap between germline ends came to 7 bases. Germline CDR1 reads KGHSH; CDR2 reads LQKENI. The CDR3 runs to 13 residues. The CDR3 sequence: CASSRGQNTEAFF. The CDR3, as DNA: TGTGCCAGCTCACGGGGACAGAACACTGAAGCTTTCTTT.